This passage covers 20 T cell receptor beta chains from one sample sequenced in a study of TIL therapy for anti-PD-1-resistant metastatic lung cancer. The libraries were made with immunoSEQ v3. Clones were sequenced by immunoSEQ multiplex PCR, and TCRdb holds only the in-frame ones, with some missing. This repertoire shows some 46,000 clones, roughly 85% found once; its top ten account for about 16%. Stated time point: pre-treatment sample, taken before nivolumab and TIL therapy. The sample consisted of blood, taken at baseline. The receptor source for this set is a man between 65 and 85 years old with non-small cell lung cancer.

The sample holds a few counts of this clone. CDR3 in DNA: TGTGCCAGCAGCACTTGGAGCGACAGGGTGCATCAGCCCCAGCATTTT. Encoded protein: CASSTWSDRVHQPQHF. The rearrangement joins TRBV21-1 to TRBJ1-5; the listed D gene, TRBD1, was not tested against the DNA. TRBV21-1 is assigned pseudogene status. The CDR3 consists of 16 residues.

The chain carries TRBV6-5 and TRBJ2-3; 9 positions match TRBD2. From germline, CDR1 is MNHEY and CDR2 SVGAGI. The V and J ends lost 4 bases and 3 bases, in that order; junction bases with no gene match: 8. CDR3 size: 16 residues. The CDR3 nucleotides are TGTGCCAGCAGTTCGGGGACTAGCACGAGTACAGATACGCAGTATTTT. Amino acids: CASSSGTSTSTDTQYF.

The rearrangement links TRBV28 to TRBJ2-7; TRBD2 agrees at 10 bases. CDR3 length equals 20 residues. Germline V lookup: CDR1 MDHEN, CDR2 SYDVKM. With V trimmed by 3 bases and J by 2 bases, 19 bases remained unmatched. DNA for the CDR3: TGTGCCAGCAGTTTTTACCTTGGGGACAGCGGAGCGGGAGGGGCCTACGAGCAGTACTTC. Encoded protein: CASSFYLGDSGAGGAYEQYF. Full variable domain (outside the CDR3, taken from reference TRBV28 and TRBJ2-7): DVKVTQSSRYLVKRTGEKVFLECVQDMDHENMFWYRQDPGLGLRLIYFSYDVKMKEKGDIPEGYSVSREKKERFSLILESASTNQTSMYLCASSFYLGDSGAGGAYEQYFGPGTRLTVT.

Judged by abundance, this clone is medium-sized. V gene TRBV2 combines with J gene TRBJ2-1; perhaps D is TRBD1 or TRBD2 (5 bases each). CDR1 SNHLY and CDR2 FYNNEI come from the germline V gene. The CDR3 consists of 15 residues. With 3 bases removed from V and 6 bases from J, the gap between germline ends came to 15 bases. As DNA, the CDR3 is TGTGCCAGCAGTGATGTAGGGGAGAGTAGCAATGAGCAGTTCTTC. Residues: CASSDVGESSNEQFF.

V usage is TRBV6-6 and J usage is TRBJ2-7; TRBD2 aligns across 8 bases. The J segment lost 3 bases and the V segment lost 0 bases, leaving 4 bases of the junction unmatched. Germline CDR1 MNHNY, CDR2 SVGAGI (reference sequence). This CDR3 is 15 amino acids long. The CDR3 sequence is CASSYSREANYEQYF. DNA of the CDR3: TGTGCCAGCAGTTACTCGCGGGAGGCCAACTACGAGCAGTACTTC.

J is TRBJ2-1 and V is TRBV30; 11 nucleotides line up with TRBD2. Germline CDR1 and CDR2: GTSNPN and SVGIG (reference sequence). Trimming removed 1 base from V and 6 bases from J; junction bases left unmatched: 5. The CDR3 spans 15 residues. The CDR3 sequence: CAWSELAGVSNEQFF. Here the CDR3 DNA reads TGTGCCTGGAGTGAACTAGCGGGAGTAAGCAATGAGCAGTTCTTC.

This clone occurred a few times. One end of the junction does not line up with germline, which may come from a read error. The chain is built from TRBV27 and TRBJ2-7, with D possibly matching TRBD1 (6 bases). The germline V gene encodes CDR1 MNHEY and CDR2 SMNVEV (reference sequence). This CDR3 comprises 13 residues. The CDR3 reads CASSLSTGYEQYF. In DNA, the CDR3 is TGTGCCAGCAGTCTATCGACAGGCTACGAGCAGTACTTC.

The chain carries TRBV5-6 and TRBJ1-2; weak D call: TRBD1 (5 bases). The ends were cut back, 4 bases at V and 4 bases at J, with 11 bases in the middle. CDR3 length: 13 amino acids. Germline V CDR1 and CDR2: SGHDT, YYEEEE. CDR3 residues: CASSPGRTYGYTF. In DNA, the CDR3 is TGTGCCAGCAGCCCGGGACGGACCTATGGCTACACCTTC.

The V call is TRBV5-1, the J call TRBJ2-3; either TRBD1 or TRBD2 may supply D (6 bases each). This CDR3 spans 15 amino acids. Germline values: CDR1 SGHRS, CDR2 YFSETQ. The germline V and J ends were trimmed by 2 bases and 2 bases, with 12 bases remaining between them. The CDR3 loop reads CASSFGGRPTDTQYF. DNA of the CDR3: TGCGCCAGCAGCTTCGGGGGCAGGCCCACAGATACGCAGTATTTT.

This clone appeared once. Germline is not matched at one junction end, which may reflect a read error. This chain joins TRBV9 and TRBJ2-3; 7 bases are shared with TRBD2. The CDR3 extends over 15 amino acids. Germline CDR1 is SGDLS and CDR2 is YYNGEE. The CDR3 sequence is CASSVVGRSTDTRYF. For the CDR3, the DNA is TGTGCCAGCAGCGTAGTCGGGAGGAGCACAGATACGCGGTATTTT.

As for this clone: Other DNA sequences from this sample encode an identical CDR3 as well. This chain connects TRBV5-1 to TRBJ2-1; a possible D gene is TRBD2 (5 bases). The CDR3 covers 14 residues. Trimming shortened V by 0 bases and J by 4 bases, and 8 bases separated the two germline ends. Germline V gene data show CDR1 as SGHRS and CDR2 as YFSETQ. The chain's CDR3 is CASSLGGEYNEQFF. CDR3 nucleotides: TGCGCCAGCAGCTTGGGGGGAGAGTACAATGAGCAGTTCTTC.

This clone appeared a single time. V gene TRBV29-1 combines with J gene TRBJ2-7, with 9 nucleotides matching TRBD1. CDR3 length: 13 amino acids. Germline values: CDR1 SQVTM, CDR2 ANQGSEA. V was clipped by 6 bases and J by 5 bases; unmatched bases: 8. CDR3 bases: TGCAGCGTGGACAGGGGTGGAGGCCACGAGCAGTACTTC. It is translated as CSVDRGGGHEQYF.

The CDR3: CASSPFSENTEAFF. The DNA for the CDR3 is TGTGCCAGCTCACCATTTTCAGAGAACACTGAAGCTTTCTTT. This rearrangement joins TRBV18 to TRBJ1-1; no definite D call. The CDR3 loop spans 14 amino acids. CDR1 KGHSH and CDR2 LQKENI come from the germline V gene. The V gene lost 2 bases and the J gene lost 1 base, with 8 bases spanning the gap.

The chain uses TRBV10-1 and TRBJ2-5; no clear D. Trimming left V 6 bases short and J 2 bases short, with 7 bases between. CDR1 and CDR2 from the germline V gene are WNHNN and SYGVQD (reference sequence). The CDR3 length is 12 residues. The CDR3 DNA follows: TGCGCCAGCAGGGCGAGGCAAGAGACCCAGTACTTC. Translating it yields CASRARQETQYF.

J is TRBJ1-5 and V is TRBV6-6, with a possible D match to TRBD1 (6 bases). Germline lookup yields CDR1 MNHNY and CDR2 SVGAGI (reference sequence). V was pared by 7 bases and J by 6 bases, with 13 bases between. This CDR3 has 13 residues. The DNA of the CDR3 is TGTGCCAGCACCCTGAACAGGGTTCAGCCCCAGCATTTT. It is translated as CASTLNRVQPQHF.

The chain links TRBV2 to TRBJ1-6; D is possibly TRBD1 (6 bases). V lost 7 bases, J lost 5 bases, and 9 bases lay in between. The germline V gene encodes CDR1 SNHLY and CDR2 FYNNEI. The CDR3 is 13 amino acids. CDR3 nucleotides: TGTGCCAGCACGAGACAGGATAATTCACCCCTCCACTTT. This translates into CASTRQDNSPLHF.

The chain couples TRBV4-2 to TRBJ1-5; 7 bases are a match to TRBD1. The length of the CDR3 is 15 residues. Germline CDR1 reads LGHNA; CDR2 reads YNFKEQ. The V and J ends lost 5 bases and 0 bases, in that order; junction bases with no gene match: 4. The CDR3 bases are TGTGCCAGCAGCTATACAGGGGATAGCAATCAGCCCCAGCATTTT. Its protein is CASSYTGDSNQPQHF.

The chain is built from TRBV19 and TRBJ1-1; the D gene is possibly TRBD1 (5 bases). The germline V and J ends were trimmed by 6 bases and 6 bases, with 11 bases remaining between them. The CDR3 loop spans 12 amino acids. Germline lookup yields CDR1 LNHDA and CDR2 SQIVND (reference sequence). CDR3 amino acids: CASRNRGAEAFF. The CDR3 DNA is TGTGCCAGTAGAAACCGGGGGGCTGAAGCTTTCTTT. The whole variable domain, remainder taken from reference TRBV19 and TRBJ1-1, is DGGITQSPKYLFRKEGQNVTLSCEQNLNHDAMYWYRQDPGQGLRLIYYSQIVNDFQKGDIAEGYSVSREKKESFPLTVTSAQKNPTAFYLCASRNRGAEAFFGQGTRLTVV.

This sequence joins TRBV27 and TRBJ1-5, with D possibly TRBD1 on 6 matching bases. Germline values: CDR1 MNHEY, CDR2 SMNVEV (reference sequence). The germline V and J ends were trimmed by 2 bases and 0 bases, with 11 bases remaining between them. CDR3 length: 16 amino acids. CDR3 region: CASSLVGTSSNQPQHF. CDR3 nucleotides: TGTGCCAGCAGTTTAGTCGGGACAAGTAGCAATCAGCCCCAGCATTTT.

V is TRBV28 and J is TRBJ2-7, with D hard to call. Deletions cut 5 bases from V and 0 bases from J, with 2 bases between. The CDR3 extends over 11 amino acids. Per germline, CDR1 MDHEN and CDR2 SYDVKM. CDR3 bases: TGTGCCAGCAGTGTCTCCTACGAGCAGTACTTC. The encoded protein is CASSVSYEQYF.